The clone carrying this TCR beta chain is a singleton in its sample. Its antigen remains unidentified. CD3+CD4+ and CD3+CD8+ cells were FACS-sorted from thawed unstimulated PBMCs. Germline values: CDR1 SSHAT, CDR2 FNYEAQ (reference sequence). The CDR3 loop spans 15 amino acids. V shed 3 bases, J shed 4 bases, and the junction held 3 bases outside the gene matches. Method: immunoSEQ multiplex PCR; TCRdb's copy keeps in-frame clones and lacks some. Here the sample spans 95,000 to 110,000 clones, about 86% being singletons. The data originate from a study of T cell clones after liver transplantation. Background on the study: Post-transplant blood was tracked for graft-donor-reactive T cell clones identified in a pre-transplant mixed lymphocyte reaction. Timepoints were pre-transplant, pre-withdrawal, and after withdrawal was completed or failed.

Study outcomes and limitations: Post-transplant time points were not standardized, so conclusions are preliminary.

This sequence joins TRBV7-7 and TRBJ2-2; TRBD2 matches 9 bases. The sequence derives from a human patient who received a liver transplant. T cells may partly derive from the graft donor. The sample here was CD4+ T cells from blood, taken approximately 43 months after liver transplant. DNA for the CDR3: TGTGCCAGCAGCTTGAGGCGGGAGGGCACCGGGGAGCTGTTTTTT. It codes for CASSLRREGTGELFF. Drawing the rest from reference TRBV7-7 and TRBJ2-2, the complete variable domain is GAGVSQSPRYKVTKRGQDVTLRCDPISSHATLYWYQQALGQGPEFLTYFNYEAQPDKSGLPSDRFSAERPEGSISTLTIQRTEQRDSAMYRCASSLRREGTGELFFGEGSRLTVL.